These 26 T cell receptor beta chains were all obtained from the same sample, sequenced in a study of blood T cells in healthy people across ages. Using a J-beta primer mix together with a sample-barcoded 5' primer, a second PCR was run for roughly 6 to 11 cycles. MiXCR, run by TCRdb on the 5' RACE reads, gives a single entry per CDR3 protein. The sample lists approximately 1,000,000 distinct CDR3 sequences, under 40% occurring once. The sample was blood. The receptors were gathered from a man aged 18 to 35 in good health.

The DNA of the CDR3 is TGTGCCAGCAGTTACTCGGGTGGACGGGGGAATGAGCAGTTCTTC. This encodes CASSYSGGRGNEQFF. The V gene is TRBV6-6, the J gene TRBJ2-1; D is possibly TRBD2 (6 bases). Germline V gives CDR1 MNHNY, CDR2 SVGAGI (reference sequence). V gave up 0 bases and J gave up 7 bases, with 13 bases separating them. The CDR3 covers 15 residues.

This clonotype was seen a single time. The rearrangement uses TRBV29-1 and TRBJ2-2; D is uncertain. This CDR3 contains 14 residues. Germline V gene sequence: CDR1 SQVTM, CDR2 ANQGSEA. V dropped 5 bases and J dropped 5 bases, with 15 bases sitting between them. The CDR3 region has the DNA TGCAGCGTTCGAAAGATGGGCGCAACCGGGGAGCTGTTTTTT. Translated: CSVRKMGATGELFF.

CDR3 sequence: CSANQLAGGVNIQYF. The CDR3 bases are TGCAGTGCAAATCAACTAGCGGGGGGTGTGAACATTCAGTACTTC. The rearrangement uses TRBV20-1 and TRBJ2-4, with 12 bases identical to TRBD2. The V gene end was trimmed by 6 bases and the J gene end by 7 bases; junction bases not matched to a gene: 10. The germline gives CDR1 DFQATT, CDR2 SNEGSKA (reference sequence). This CDR3 contains 15 residues.

This clonotype has at least ten counts. The chain links TRBV6-5 to TRBJ2-7, with D possibly TRBD1 on 6 matching bases. CDR1 MNHEY and CDR2 SVGAGI come from the germline V gene. The length of the CDR3 is 13 residues. V lost 5 bases and J 3 bases, leaving 11 bases between the germline ends. CDR3 bases: TGTGCCAGCAGTCCGGGACAAATCTACGAGCAGTACTTC. The encoded protein is CASSPGQIYEQYF.

In this sample, this clonotype turned up a few times. The genes are TRBV6-2 or TRBV6-3 and TRBJ1-1; D uncertain. The CDR3 contains 12 residues. V was cut by 3 bases and J by 7 bases, with 9 bases left in between. Germline CDR1 reads MNHEY; CDR2 reads SVGEGT. CDR3 sequence (DNA): TGTGCCAGCAGTTATCAGCGTTATGAAGCTTTCTTT. Residues: CASSYQRYEAFF.

This clonotype was observed a few times. DNA of the CDR3: TGTGCCAGCAGTTCCTGGACTAGCGGGGGGGGCAATGAGCAGTTCTTC. It is translated as CASSSWTSGGGNEQFF. The genes are TRBV28 and TRBJ2-1, with TRBD2 matching 15 bases. The CDR3 spans 16 residues. The V gene end was trimmed by 4 bases and the J gene end by 6 bases; junction bases not matched to a gene: 4. Germline values: CDR1 MDHEN, CDR2 SYDVKM.

The DNA for the CDR3 is TGTGCCAGCAGCCCAGTCCAGTTGGATGAGACCCAGTACTTC. As protein: CASSPVQLDETQYF. The J gene is TRBJ2-5, the V gene TRBV13, with D hard to call. The CDR3 totals 14 residues. Germline CDR1 and CDR2: PRHDT and FYEKMQ (reference sequence). V was shortened by 5 bases and J by 5 bases, with 15 bases between the two germline ends.

V and J are TRBV6-6 and TRBJ1-4; D not resolved. The germline V gene encodes CDR1 MNHNY and CDR2 SVGAGI (reference sequence). The V end was cut by 2 bases, the J end by 2 bases, with 9 bases between. There are 15 residues in the CDR3. The CDR3 protein is CASSYGSTTNEKLFF. In nucleotides, the CDR3 is TGTGCCAGCAGTTACGGAAGTACGACTAATGAAAAACTGTTTTTT.

The CDR3: CASSLVFRGDTEAFF. CDR3 nucleotide sequence: TGCGCCAGCAGCTTGGTCTTTCGGGGGGACACTGAAGCTTTCTTT. V and J are TRBV5-1 and TRBJ1-1, with a possible D match to TRBD1 (5 bases). Germline CDR1 SGHRS, CDR2 YFSETQ. The V gene lost 0 bases and the J gene lost 3 bases, with 12 bases spanning the gap. The CDR3 sequence is 15 residues long. The entire variable domain, with the rest obtained from reference TRBV5-1 and TRBJ1-1, is as follows: KAGVTQTPRYLIKTRGQQVTLSCSPISGHRSVSWYQQTPGQGLQFLFEYFSETQRNKGNFPGRFSGRQFSNSRSEMNVSTLELGDSALYLCASSLVFRGDTEAFFGQGTRLTVV.

In this sample, this clonotype turned up many times. The rearrangement joins TRBV12-3 or TRBV12-4 to TRBJ1-2; 9 nucleotides line up with TRBD1. The CDR3 loop spans 13 amino acids. V shed 5 bases, J shed 4 bases, and the junction held 2 bases outside the gene matches. The CDR3 nucleotides are TGTGCCAGCAGTACAGGGGGCGGCTATGGCTACACCTTC. This sequence encodes CASSTGGGYGYTF.

This clonotype was counted a single time. The chain recombines TRBV20-1 with TRBJ2-1; 7 positions agree with TRBD1. This CDR3 has 13 residues. The V gene's germline CDR1 is DFQATT and CDR2 SNEGSKA (reference sequence). With 5 bases clipped from V and 6 bases from J, the junction kept 7 bases outside the gene matches. This CDR3 is CSACGTATNEQFF. CDR3 DNA sequence: TGCAGTGCTTGTGGGACAGCCACCAATGAGCAGTTCTTC.

J is TRBJ2-1 and V is TRBV28; 9 bases map to TRBD1. This CDR3 is 13 amino acids long. Germline CDR1 reads MDHEN; CDR2 reads SYDVKM. Germline trimming cut 6 bases from V and 8 bases from J; bases unmatched to any gene: 5. CDR3 DNA sequence: TGTGCCAGCAGACCCACAGGGGGCGATGAGCAGTTCTTC. Protein: CASRPTGGDEQFF.

The chain recombines TRBV5-1 with TRBJ2-5; TRBD1 aligns across 9 bases. This CDR3 has 15 residues. CDR1 is SGHRS and CDR2 is YFSETQ in the germline V gene. V lost 3 bases, J lost 1 base, and 4 bases stayed unmatched. The CDR3: CASSSTGGSQETQYF. The CDR3 DNA follows: TGCGCCAGCAGCTCAACAGGGGGCTCCCAAGAGACCCAGTACTTC.

This clonotype has a handful of counts. The chain has TRBV9 and TRBJ1-2, with D hard to call. The V end was cut by 0 bases, the J end by 7 bases, with 16 bases between. CDR1 is SGDLS, CDR2 YYNGEE, per germline. The CDR3 runs 15 residues. The CDR3 DNA sequence: TGTGCCAGCAGCGTAGGGAGCAGTCGGGAGTCTGGCTACACCTTC. This gives the protein CASSVGSSRESGYTF. Full variable domain (rest looked up from reference TRBV9 and TRBJ1-2): DSGVTQTPKHLITATGQRVTLRCSPRSGDLSVYWYQQSLDQGLQFLIQYYNGEERAKGNILERFSAQQFPDLHSELNLSSLELGDSALYFCASSVGSSRESGYTFGSGTRLTVV.

As to this clonotype: A read error is possible here, since a much larger clone lies one base away. Because the CDR3 is missing its conserved closing phenylalanine or tryptophan, this is likely a read error. No DNA is shown, since the ends of the CDR3 on it are uncertain; the CDR3 is the one TCRdb lists. The chain couples TRBV20-1 to TRBJ2-5. The CDR3 has 14 residues if both end residues are counted. Per germline, CDR1 DFQATT and CDR2 SNEGSKA (reference sequence). CDR3 sequence reads: CSARAEETLPQEYY.

This clonotype appeared many times. The chain carries TRBV24-1 and TRBJ2-1; D gene unclear. The CDR3 loop spans 13 amino acids. The germline V gene has CDR1 KGHDR and CDR2 SFDVKD. V was clipped by 3 bases and J by 8 bases, with 10 bases between them. As DNA, the CDR3 is TGTGCCACCAGTGATCCCCCAATGTATGAGCAGTTCTTC. Residues: CATSDPPMYEQFF.

As concerns this clonotype: A much larger clone differs from this one at a single base, so this may be a read error. This CDR3 is CASSPYPSRAPPHEQFF. CDR3 DNA sequence: TGTGCCAGCAGCCCTTACCCTAGCAGGGCCCCCCCCCATGAGCAGTTCTTC. The genes are TRBV7-2 and TRBJ2-1; D tentatively reads TRBD1 or TRBD2 (5 bases each). V lost 5 bases and J lost 8, with 25 bases in between. Germline CDR1 is SGHTA and CDR2 is FQGNSA. This CDR3 spans 17 amino acids.

This clonotype has only a few counts. V and J are TRBV29-1 and TRBJ1-2; 9 positions agree with TRBD1. The V gene end was trimmed by 4 bases and the J gene end by 5 bases; junction bases not matched to a gene: 8. CDR1 and CDR2 (germline): SQVTM, ANQGSEA. This CDR3 is built from 14 residues. CDR3 sequence (DNA): TGCAGCGTTGCCCCACAGGGGGCGTTATATGGCTACACCTTC. It is translated as CSVAPQGALYGYTF.

The chain carries TRBV5-5 and TRBJ1-6; 7 positions agree with TRBD1. The trim removed 2 bases at V and 7 bases at J, leaving 3 bases unmatched. The CDR3 consists of 14 residues. CDR1 is SGHKS, CDR2 YYEKEE, per germline (reference sequence). The CDR3 protein is CASSFGTENSPLHF. The CDR3 DNA follows: TGTGCCAGCAGCTTCGGGACAGAAAATTCACCCCTCCACTTT.

This CDR3 reads CASSEHTRNSPLHF. CDR3 DNA: TGTGCCAGCAGTGAACACACGAGGAATTCACCCCTCCACTTT. The chain employs TRBV6-1 and TRBJ1-6; D gene uncertain. Trimming removed 2 bases from V and 7 bases from J, with 9 bases in between. Germline CDR1 and CDR2: MNHNS and SASEGT. This CDR3 is built from 14 residues.

This rearrangement joins TRBV29-1 to TRBJ1-1; D is unclear. V was pared by 7 bases and J by 6 bases, with 18 bases between. Germline CDR1 reads SQVTM; CDR2 reads ANQGSEA. This CDR3 contains 13 residues. DNA of the CDR3: TGCAGCGCTCAGCCGATTACGCGGGCTGAAGCTTTCTTT. Its translation: CSAQPITRAEAFF.

This clonotype was observed many times. The CDR3 sequence: CASSITEATYNEQFF. The DNA for the CDR3 is TGTGCCAGCAGTATAACAGAGGCTACTTACAATGAGCAGTTCTTC. V is TRBV6-5 and J is TRBJ2-1, with D unclear. The CDR3 is 15 residues long. Germline V CDR1 and CDR2: MNHEY, SVGAGI. V lost 5 bases, J lost 4 bases, and 15 bases lay in between.

Comment on this clonotype: The junction differs from germline at one of its ends, possibly a read error. The rearrangement joins TRBV10-3 to TRBJ2-5; TRBD1 might be the D (5 bases). The CDR3 loop spans 15 amino acids. The germline V gene has CDR1 ENHRY and CDR2 SYGVKD. In DNA, the CDR3 is TGTGCCATCAGTGAGACAACAGGTAGCCAAGGGACCCAGTACTTC. It codes for CAISETTGSQGTQYF.

This clonotype was observed a few times. The genes are TRBV5-1 and TRBJ2-3, with 9 bases identical to TRBD1. There are 17 residues in the CDR3. V shed 0 bases and J 1 base; nucleotides not matched to a gene: 6. From germline, CDR1 is SGHRS and CDR2 YFSETQ. CDR3 loop: CASSLGDRERGTDTQYF. Written as DNA, the CDR3 is TGCGCCAGCAGCTTGGGGGACAGGGAGAGAGGCACAGATACGCAGTATTTT.

The CDR3 here is CASSPLGTRANEQFF. CDR3 in DNA: TGTGCCAGCTCACCACTGGGGACTAGGGCTAATGAGCAGTTCTTC. J is TRBJ2-1 and V is TRBV18; 8 nucleotides match TRBD2. The length of the CDR3 is 15 residues. Germline CDR1 reads KGHSH; CDR2 reads LQKENI. Germline trimming cut 1 base from V and 7 bases from J; bases unmatched to any gene: 6.

The V call is TRBV7-8, the J call TRBJ1-5; unclear D gene. The CDR3 has 13 amino acids. Germline V gene data show CDR1 as SGHVS and CDR2 as FQNEAQ. V lost 3 bases and J 3 bases, leaving 6 bases between the germline ends. Written as DNA, the CDR3 is TGTGCCAGCAGCTTGTCCAACAATCAGCCCCAGCATTTT. Amino acid sequence: CASSLSNNQPQHF.